This TCR beta chain was captured in a study of OX40 agonist ivuxolimab in advanced cancers. At the level of the study: In three patients, partial responses were observed, one with hepatocellular carcinoma and two with cutaneous melanoma.

V lost 5 bases to trimming and J lost 4 bases; unmatched junction nucleotides: 1. The CDR3 totals 13 residues. CDR1 is SEHNR and CDR2 is FQNEAQ in the germline V gene (reference sequence). Data came from immunoSEQ multiplex PCR; TCRdb stores just in-frame clones and leaves some out. The sample lists over 70,000 clones; roughly 83% were seen once. Sequences were derived from CD4+ or CD8+ T cells sorted from blood, sampled in a trial of the OX40 agonist ivuxolimab. The chain uses TRBV7-9 and TRBJ1-3; TRBD1 agrees at 8 bases. The TCR was taken from an adult with an advanced solid tumor such as melanoma, head and neck, liver or kidney cancer. Here the CDR3 reads CASSRTGGNTIYF. Written as DNA, the CDR3 is TGTGCCAGCAGCCGGACAGGGGGAAACACCATATATTTT.